This TCR beta chain was obtained from a study of blood T cell repertoires in COVID-19. Study context: Acute and convalescent COVID-19 samples came from the United States, Italy and Spain. PBMCs, B-cell-depleted T cells, or T cells were the source of the cDNA or gDNA that made up the material.

Original handling: Reference gene primer amplification gave estimated nucleated cell counts. Sequenced by immunoSEQ multiplex PCR; TCRdb stores in-frame clones only, minus some. That table supplies the V and J calls and clone size; D and trimming were determined from the DNA. The sample lists about 380,000 clones, about 90% occurring once. The CDR3 sequence is 15 residues long. The ends lost 2 bases at V and 4 bases at J; junction bases unmatched: 5. Germline V gene sequence: CDR1 ENHRY, CDR2 SYGVKD. The gene calls are TRBV10-3 and TRBJ2-1; 7 positions match TRBD2. The sequencing sample was made of PBMCs or T cells enriched from blood (not recorded which). The receptor's source is a woman in her 30s who had recovered from COVID-19. The CDR3 is CAISEKASGYNEQFF. CDR3 bases: TGTGCCATCAGTGAGAAGGCTAGCGGTTACAATGAGCAGTTCTTC.